This T cell receptor (beta chain) is drawn from a study of technical replicates of blood from a few donors. Profiling relied on immunoSEQ multiplex PCR, and the TCRdb table lists in-frame clones only, not all of them. Among 75,000 to 100,000 clones listed, 95% to 96% were seen once. Per germline, CDR1 MGHDK and CDR2 SYGVNS. V was clipped by 7 bases and J by 4 bases; unmatched bases: 10. The CDR3 runs to 15 residues. Sequenced material: T cells isolated from PBMCs. This sequence joins TRBV25-1 and TRBJ2-5; 9 positions match TRBD1. This clonotype was sampled from a human donor in good health. DNA for the CDR3: TGTGCCAGCACCACCGGACAGGGGAGTCGAGAGACCCAGTACTTC. Encoded protein: CASTTGQGSRETQYF. Drawing the rest from reference TRBV25-1 and TRBJ2-5, the complete variable domain is EADIYQTPRYLVIGTGKKITLECSQTMGHDKMYWYQQDPGMELHLIHYSYGVNSTEKGDLSSESTVSRIRTEHFPLTLESARPSHTSQYLCASTTGQGSRETQYFGPGTRLLVL.